The TCR beta chain under discussion was sequenced for a study of T cells in Graves' hyperthyroidism and ophthalmopathy. RNA transcripts were the template for amplifying TCR beta CDR3 regions. TCR CDR3 underwent first-round RT-PCR with the HTBI primer set. Each CDR3 protein gets one entry after TCRdb re-called the multiplex PCR reads with MiXCR. The sample consists of some 270,000 distinct CDR3 sequences, around 24% of them appearing once. The length of the CDR3 is 15 residues. Looked up from germline, CDR1 is MDHEN and CDR2 is SYDVKM. The V end lost 6 bases, the J end lost 0 bases, and 12 bases lay between the germline ends. This clonotype was detected many times.

V usage is TRBV28 and J usage is TRBJ1-3; unclear D gene. Material: blood. This receptor was taken from a woman in her thirties or forties with Graves' ophthalmopathy. CDR3 residues: CASSLRVPSGNTIYF. In DNA, the CDR3 is TGTGCCAGCAGCCTCCGGGTCCCCTCTGGAAACACCATATATTTT. The whole variable domain, remainder taken from reference TRBV28 and TRBJ1-3, is DVKVTQSSRYLVKRTGEKVFLECVQDMDHENMFWYRQDPGLGLRLIYFSYDVKMKEKGDIPEGYSVSREKKERFSLILESASTNQTSMYLCASSLRVPSGNTIYFGEGSWLTVV.